This T cell receptor (beta chain) was documented in a study of T cell changes during pregnancy in multiple sclerosis. From germline, CDR1 is SGHDN and CDR2 FVKESK. The CDR3 is 16 amino acids. V dropped 4 bases and J dropped 0 bases, with 15 bases sitting between them. Here immunoSEQ multiplex PCR was the method, and the copy in TCRdb shows in-frame clones only, minus some. The sample shows some 90,000 clones, 92% of them seen only once. The TCR sequence derives from a female donor with multiple sclerosis, enrolled in a pregnancy study. The sample was peripheral blood, taken in the first trimester of pregnancy. The chain combines TRBV14 with TRBJ1-2, with a tentative D call TRBD1 (5 bases). CDR3 DNA: TGTGCCAGCAGCCGTTCGGGGGGTTCCTCTAACTATGGCTACACCTTC. As protein: CASSRSGGSSNYGYTF.